A single sample is the source of the 23 T cell receptor beta chains below, sequenced in a study of technical replicates of blood from several donors (dated by TCRdb to about 2017). Libraries were prepared through the immunoSEQ multiplex PCR assay. TCRdb took this table from immuneACCESS and kept in-frame rearrangements with V and J called. Such tables lack part of the clones; where checked against another copy, unresolved V genes explain under half of the gap, and the rest is unexplained. A total of 60,000 to 90,000 clones appear in this sample, around 97% of them only once. The ten largest clonotypes hold around 0.18% of the sample. The sequenced sample consisted of T cells isolated from PBMCs. Every receptor here comes from a human donor in good health.

V is TRBV28 and J is TRBJ2-1; 13 bases fit TRBD2. This CDR3 comprises 16 residues. Germline V gives CDR1 MDHEN, CDR2 SYDVKM. V lost 8 bases, J lost 2 bases, and 6 bases stayed unmatched. CDR3 sequence reads: CASHTSGREAYNEQFF. CDR3 DNA sequence: TGTGCCAGCCATACTAGCGGGAGGGAGGCCTACAATGAGCAGTTCTTC.

This chain uses TRBV4-1 with TRBJ2-3, with 9 bases matching TRBD2. The V and J ends lost 0 bases and 2 bases, in that order; junction bases with no gene match: 6. CDR3 size: 17 residues. Germline lookup yields CDR1 MGHRA and CDR2 YSYEKL. CDR3 protein: CASSQDPTSGFTDTQYF. The CDR3 coding sequence is TGCGCCAGCAGCCAAGATCCGACTAGCGGCTTCACAGATACGCAGTATTTT.

The chain joins TRBV5-1 to TRBJ2-7; 8 positions match TRBD1. Germline CDR1 is SGHRS and CDR2 is YFSETQ. J lost 5 bases, V lost 10 bases, and 5 bases had no gene match. The CDR3 spans 11 residues. The CDR3 DNA follows: TGCGCCCGCCAGACAGGGGACGAGCAGTACTTC. Protein: CARQTGDEQYF.

The rearrangement links TRBV28 to TRBJ2-3, with 9 nucleotides matching TRBD2. Germline CDR1 is MDHEN and CDR2 is SYDVKM. The ends lost 3 bases at V and 5 bases at J; junction bases unmatched: 6. CDR3 length equals 15 residues. Here the CDR3 DNA reads TGTGCCAGCAGTTTCCTCGCGGGAGGGGGAGATACGCAGTATTTT. Amino acids: CASSFLAGGGDTQYF. The variable domain in full, with the rest retrieved from reference TRBV28 and TRBJ2-3, is DVKVTQSSRYLVKRTGEKVFLECVQDMDHENMFWYRQDPGLGLRLIYFSYDVKMKEKGDIPEGYSVSREKKERFSLILESASTNQTSMYLCASSFLAGGGDTQYFGPGTRLTVL.

J is TRBJ2-1 and V is TRBV7-9; 7 bases are shared with TRBD1. V lost 5 bases, J lost 15 bases, and 7 bases stayed unmatched. The germline V gene has CDR1 SEHNR and CDR2 FQNEAQ (reference sequence). The CDR3 loop spans 11 amino acids. CDR3 in amino acids: CASSGTVRGFF. The CDR3 bases are TGTGCCAGCAGCGGGACAGTACGAGGGTTCTTC.

The chain recombines TRBV28 with TRBJ1-2, with D possibly TRBD1 on 6 matching bases. CDR1 and CDR2 from the germline V gene are MDHEN and SYDVKM. The CDR3 sequence is 11 residues long. The V and J ends lost 3 bases and 8 bases respectively, with 7 bases between them. The CDR3 sequence: CASSFRGGYTF. CDR3 sequence (DNA): TGTGCCAGCAGTTTCAGGGGCGGCTACACCTTC.

The V gene is TRBV7-8, the J gene TRBJ2-5; no reliable D call. The length of the CDR3 is 15 residues. The ends were cut back, 2 bases at V and 2 bases at J, with 12 bases in the middle. The V gene's germline CDR1 is SGHVS and CDR2 FQNEAQ. The DNA of the CDR3 is TGTGCCAGCAGCTTACGGCCGGCGGAACAAGAGACCCAGTACTTC. Translated, it gives CASSLRPAEQETQYF.

The gene calls are TRBV4-1 and TRBJ2-1; 7 bases align to TRBD2. Germline V CDR1 and CDR2: MGHRA, YSYEKL. The V segment lost 0 bases and the J segment 9 bases; nucleotides outside the gene matches: 8. The CDR3 length is 15 residues. Written as DNA, the CDR3 is TGCGCCAGCAGCCAAGAGGGGGGAGCGGGGAGTGAGCAGTTCTTC. It is translated as CASSQEGGAGSEQFF.

As regards this clone: The same CDR3 also results from other DNA sequences found in this sample. This rearrangement joins TRBV29-1 to TRBJ1-5; TRBD1 aligns across 7 bases. The germline gives CDR1 SQVTM, CDR2 ANQGSEA. This CDR3 has 14 amino acids. The V segment lost 6 bases and the J segment 0 bases; nucleotides outside the gene matches: 5. The CDR3 DNA follows: TGCAGCGTCCGGGACAGCTATAGCAATCAGCCCCAGCATTTT. The encoded protein is CSVRDSYSNQPQHF.

This clone showed up just once. The V and J genes are TRBV6-5 and TRBJ2-2; maybe TRBD2 (5 bases). Germline V gene lookup returns CDR1 MNHEY and CDR2 SVGAGI. The CDR3 totals 13 residues. Trimming pared 5 bases from V and 5 bases from J, leaving 9 bases between. The CDR3 nucleotides are TGTGCCAGCAGTACTAGAGAAACCGGGGAGCTGTTTTTT. Encoded protein: CASSTRETGELFF.

The chain uses TRBV2 and TRBJ1-1, with D perhaps TRBD1 (6 bases). Trimming removed 3 bases from V and 1 base from J, with 15 bases in between. CDR1 is SNHLY, CDR2 FYNNEI, per germline. The CDR3 covers 16 residues. This chain's CDR3 is CASSDRRQAQNTEAFF. In DNA, the CDR3 is TGTGCCAGCAGTGATCGGCGACAGGCCCAGAACACTGAAGCTTTCTTT.

The rearrangement joins TRBV6-6 to TRBJ1-6, with a weak D call TRBD1 (6 bases). This CDR3 has 16 amino acids. Between the trimmed V and J ends, which lost 3 bases and 10 bases, there was a span of 19 bases. Germline CDR1 is MNHNY and CDR2 is SVGAGI (reference sequence). The CDR3 coding sequence is TGTGCCAGCAGTTATCTCCTCGGGACATACGAATCACCCCTCCACTTT. Translated, it gives CASSYLLGTYESPLHF.

The chain employs TRBV9 and TRBJ1-2, with D perhaps TRBD1 (6 bases). The germline V gene has CDR1 SGDLS and CDR2 YYNGEE. The germline V and J ends were trimmed by 0 bases and 2 bases, with 14 bases remaining between them. CDR3 size: 16 residues. The CDR3, as DNA: TGTGCCAGCAGCGTAGGTAGTACAGGGACCAACTATGGCTACACCTTC. Its protein is CASSVGSTGTNYGYTF.

J is TRBJ1-3 and V is TRBV5-1; D unclear. Trimming pared 0 bases from V and 9 bases from J, leaving 10 bases between. CDR1 SGHRS and CDR2 YFSETQ come from the germline V gene. The CDR3 covers 13 residues. DNA for the CDR3: TGCGCCAGCAGCTTGGCCGGGGTTTCCACCATATATTTT. Its translation: CASSLAGVSTIYF.

V gene TRBV29-1 combines with J gene TRBJ2-7; D may be TRBD1 (6 bases). V was cut by 4 bases and J by 0 bases, with 13 bases left in between. CDR1 and CDR2 (germline): SQVTM, ANQGSEA. The CDR3 runs to 14 residues. CDR3 bases: TGCAGCGTTGGCTTGGGGGCCCCCTCCTACGAGCAGTACTTC. Translated, it gives CSVGLGAPSYEQYF.

The chain combines TRBV7-9 with TRBJ1-1, with TRBD1 matching 9 bases. The CDR3 sequence is 16 residues long. The trim removed 5 bases at V and 6 bases at J, leaving 13 bases unmatched. CDR1 is SEHNR, CDR2 FQNEAQ, per germline (reference sequence). CDR3 in DNA: TGTGCCAGCAGCCGTGCGACAGGGGGAAGAGTCGCTGAAGCTTTCTTT. It codes for CASSRATGGRVAEAFF.

The rearrangement links TRBV7-9 to TRBJ2-3, with TRBD2 matching 7 bases. The CDR3 is 17 amino acids. Germline-derived CDR1 and CDR2 are SEHNR and FQNEAQ (reference sequence). The trim removed 5 bases at V and 2 bases at J, leaving 13 bases unmatched. The CDR3 nucleotides read TGTGCCAGCAGCCCCAGTAGGGCTAGCGGAAACACAGATACGCAGTATTTT. Encoded protein: CASSPSRASGNTDTQYF.

V gene TRBV6-1 combines with J gene TRBJ2-3; 10 nucleotides line up with TRBD2. Germline V CDR1 and CDR2: MNHNS, SASEGT. V was clipped by 6 bases and J by 10 bases; unmatched bases: 1. The CDR3 contains 11 residues. CDR3 sequence: CASRAGGPQYF. DNA of the CDR3: TGTGCCAGCAGAGCGGGAGGGCCGCAGTATTTT.

The chain recombines TRBV5-1 with TRBJ2-7; TRBD1 matches at 9 bases. The V gene's germline CDR1 is SGHRS and CDR2 YFSETQ. This CDR3 region has 14 residues. V was clipped by 4 bases and J by 7 bases; unmatched bases: 9. In nucleotides, the CDR3 is TGCGCCAGCAGCCAGGGACAGGGCTTGAGAGAGCAGTACTTC. The encoded protein is CASSQGQGLREQYF.

This chain links TRBV28 with TRBJ1-2; D is ambiguous. The CDR3 runs to 16 residues. The V end was cut by 3 bases, the J end by 1 base, with 15 bases between. CDR1 and CDR2 from the germline V gene are MDHEN and SYDVKM. The CDR3: CASSFDGGHGNYGYTF. The CDR3 DNA sequence: TGTGCCAGCAGTTTCGACGGAGGGCATGGTAACTATGGCTACACCTTC.

The chain is built from TRBV6-5 and TRBJ1-1; unclear D gene. The CDR3 totals 13 residues. With 6 bases removed from V and 1 base from J, the gap between germline ends came to 9 bases. Germline CDR1 MNHEY, CDR2 SVGAGI. In DNA, the CDR3 is TGTGCCAGCAGGCTTACCAGGAACACTGAAGCTTTCTTT. Residues: CASRLTRNTEAFF.

This chain uses TRBV6-6 with TRBJ1-6, with no clear D. The CDR3 covers 15 residues. The V end lost 0 bases, the J end lost 6 bases, and 9 bases lay between the germline ends. Germline CDR1 is MNHNY and CDR2 is SVGAGI (reference sequence). In DNA form, the CDR3 reads TGTGCCAGCAGTTACTCGTCGGTCTCTAATTCACCCCTCCACTTT. It translates to CASSYSSVSNSPLHF.

V usage is TRBV7-8 and J usage is TRBJ1-5, with D hard to call. Trimming took off 4 bases at V and 3 bases at J, with 13 bases between the two ends. The length of the CDR3 is 15 residues. Germline V gene lookup returns CDR1 SGHVS and CDR2 FQNEAQ. The CDR3 DNA reads as TGTGCCAGCAGCTGGGCTTCGCCCTCCAATCAGCCCCAGCATTTT. The encoded protein is CASSWASPSNQPQHF.